The 28 T cell receptor beta chains below come from one sample, sequenced in a study of T cells in Graves' hyperthyroidism and ophthalmopathy. Authors of the study amplified TCR beta CDR3 regions from RNA transcripts. The HTBI primer set drove a first-round RT-PCR of the TCR CDR3. TCRdb itself ran the multiplex PCR reads through MiXCR, one entry per CDR3 protein. The sample has about 400,000 distinct CDR3 sequences, over 12% seen once. Specimen: blood. Receptors were obtained from a man aged 18 to 29 with Graves' ophthalmopathy.

The gene calls are TRBV2 and TRBJ2-7; tentatively, D is TRBD1 (5 bases). Germline V gives CDR1 SNHLY, CDR2 FYNNEI. This CDR3 region has 15 residues. Trimming pared 3 bases from V and 0 bases from J, leaving 12 bases between. CDR3 loop: CASSDGASSSYEQYF. The CDR3 DNA sequence: TGTGCCAGCAGTGATGGGGCTTCGAGCTCCTACGAGCAGTACTTC. The full variable domain, with the rest looked up from reference TRBV2 and TRBJ2-7, is EPEVTQTPSHQVTQMGQEVILRCVPISNHLYFYWYRQILGQKVEFLVSFYNNEISEKSEIFDDQFSVERPDGSNFTLKIRSTKLEDSAMYFCASSDGASSSYEQYFGPGTRLTVT.

The chain employs TRBV12-3 or TRBV12-4 and TRBJ2-2; D may be TRBD2 (6 bases). The V gene lost 3 bases and the J gene lost 4 bases, with 18 bases spanning the gap. The CDR3 totals 17 residues. This CDR3 is CASSFELLAETTGELFF. As DNA, the CDR3 is TGTGCCAGCAGTTTCGAACTCTTAGCGGAGACCACCGGGGAGCTGTTTTTT.

This chain connects TRBV10-3 to TRBJ1-3; D is unclear. CDR3 length equals 13 residues. From germline, CDR1 is ENHRY and CDR2 SYGVKD. Between the trimmed V and J ends, which lost 4 bases and 2 bases, there was a span of 6 bases. This CDR3 is CAISAEAGNTIYF. CDR3 DNA sequence: TGTGCCATCAGTGCCGAGGCTGGAAACACCATATATTTT.

This clonotype has ten or more counts. This chain joins TRBV7-3 and TRBJ2-7; a weak D match, TRBD2 (6 bases). Germline CDR1 SGHTA, CDR2 FQGTGA. Deletions cut 2 bases from V and 0 bases from J, with 11 bases between. This CDR3 spans 15 amino acids. CDR3 DNA: TGTGCCAGCAGCTTAGGAGGGGATAGCTCCTACGAGCAGTACTTC. It is translated as CASSLGGDSSYEQYF.

This clonotype was seen ten or more times. The V gene is TRBV27, the J gene TRBJ1-1, with TRBD1 as a possible D gene (5 bases). Germline CDR1 MNHEY, CDR2 SMNVEV (reference sequence). The CDR3 runs 14 residues. V was cut by 2 bases and J by 5 bases, with 12 bases left in between. The CDR3 spells CASSLMGRRTEAFF. CDR3 in DNA: TGTGCCAGCAGTTTAATGGGACGGAGGACTGAAGCTTTCTTT.

This clonotype was observed many times. This chain uses TRBV5-1 with TRBJ1-2; TRBD1 aligns across 9 bases. The CDR3 covers 13 residues. The ends lost 8 bases at V and 7 bases at J; junction bases unmatched: 9. Germline values: CDR1 SGHRS, CDR2 YFSETQ. CDR3 in amino acids: CASYTQGAGGYTF. CDR3 in DNA: TGCGCCAGTTACACACAGGGGGCCGGTGGCTACACCTTC.

The table lists this clonotype with many counts. The chain has TRBV7-9 and TRBJ2-3; D may be TRBD2 (5 bases). This CDR3 comprises 16 residues. Germline V gene sequence: CDR1 SEHNR, CDR2 FQNEAQ (reference sequence). V was pared by 4 bases and J by 5 bases, with 19 bases between. The CDR3 DNA is TGTGCCAGCAGCTCCGGAGCTAGTGGGAGAGGAGATACGCAGTATTTT. It is translated as CASSSGASGRGDTQYF.

This clonotype came up many times. This chain joins TRBV2 and TRBJ1-1, with 7 bases fitting TRBD1. V lost 4 bases and J lost 5; bases outside the gene matches: 7. The CDR3 runs 14 residues. Germline V gene lookup returns CDR1 SNHLY and CDR2 FYNNEI. This chain's CDR3 is CASSARRGQTEAFF. The CDR3 nucleotides are TGTGCCAGCAGTGCCCGGAGGGGGCAAACTGAAGCTTTCTTT.

The rearrangement links TRBV12-3 or TRBV12-4 to TRBJ2-3; possibly TRBD1 or TRBD2 for D (7 bases each). The CDR3 is made up of 16 amino acids. V was pared by 1 base and J by 1 base, with 12 bases between. Here the CDR3 reads CASSLEAGGGTDTQYF. CDR3 nucleotide sequence: TGTGCCAGCAGTTTAGAGGCAGGGGGGGGCACAGATACGCAGTATTTT.

J is TRBJ2-4 and V is TRBV12-3 or TRBV12-4, with D tentatively TRBD1 (6 bases). Trimming took off 7 bases at V and 5 bases at J, with 12 bases between the two ends. This CDR3 spans 13 amino acids. The CDR3: CASTPDSENIQYF. Here the CDR3 DNA reads TGTGCCAGCACCCCGGACAGCGAAAACATTCAGTACTTC.

This clonotype has only a few counts. The chain is built from TRBV5-1 and TRBJ2-2, with D uncertain. The V gene's germline CDR1 is SGHRS and CDR2 YFSETQ. The V gene lost 0 bases and the J gene lost 0 bases, with 9 bases spanning the gap. The CDR3 contains 16 residues. The CDR3 DNA reads as TGCGCCAGCAGCTTGGATTCCCCCGCGAACACCGGGGAGCTGTTTTTT. Residues: CASSLDSPANTGELFF.

This clonotype was observed at least ten times. The chain uses TRBV7-3 and TRBJ2-3; 7 bases are shared with TRBD2. The V gene's germline CDR1 is SGHTA and CDR2 FQGTGA. The CDR3 is 13 residues long. Germline trimming cut 8 bases from V and 3 bases from J; bases unmatched to any gene: 5. The CDR3 DNA follows: TGTGCCAGCGCGGGAGAGATGACAGATACGCAGTATTTT. Amino acid sequence: CASAGEMTDTQYF.

This clonotype has ten or more counts. The gene calls are TRBV12-3 or TRBV12-4 and TRBJ2-1, with 7 bases matching TRBD2. V trimming: 5 bases; J trimming: 0 bases; junction bases outside the gene matches: 4. This CDR3 is 15 amino acids long. DNA of the CDR3: TGTGCCAGCAGTCCGGCGGGGGACTCCTACAATGAGCAGTTCTTC. Its protein is CASSPAGDSYNEQFF.

The chain joins TRBV5-6 to TRBJ2-7; no firm D call. CDR3 length equals 14 residues. Trimming stripped 5 bases from V and 1 base from J, with 13 bases between. From germline, CDR1 is SGHDT and CDR2 YYEEEE. CDR3 region: CASRPWTVSYEQYF. The DNA of the CDR3 is TGTGCCAGCAGGCCCTGGACGGTGTCCTACGAGCAGTACTTC.

The chain employs TRBV19 and TRBJ2-5; 9 nucleotides line up with TRBD1. This CDR3 has 13 amino acids. Per the germline V gene, CDR1 is LNHDA and CDR2 is SQIVND (reference sequence). With V trimmed by 8 bases and J by 3 bases, 4 bases remained unmatched. The CDR3 is CASAGQGKETQYF. The CDR3 DNA reads as TGTGCCAGTGCGGGACAGGGAAAAGAGACCCAGTACTTC.

This clonotype was seen at least ten times. The V and J genes are TRBV6-1 and TRBJ1-2; D ambiguous. The V end lost 6 bases, the J end lost 3 bases, and 8 bases lay between the germline ends. CDR1 and CDR2 (germline): MNHNS, SASEGT. The length of the CDR3 is 12 residues. CDR3 DNA sequence: TGTGCCAGCAGGTGGTTGGACTATGGCTACACCTTC. Residues: CASRWLDYGYTF.

The genes are TRBV11-2 and TRBJ2-5; 9 positions match TRBD2. CDR1 and CDR2 (germline): SGHAT, FQNNGV. The length of the CDR3 is 16 residues. Trimming cost V 2 bases and J 5 bases; bases outside gene matches: 9. Written as DNA, the CDR3 is TGTGCCAGCAGCTTAATAACGCGGGGGGGCGTGGAGACCCAGTACTTC. Its translation: CASSLITRGGVETQYF.

This chain links TRBV27 with TRBJ1-4; the match to TRBD1 covers 11 bases. The junction had 7 bases not matched to a gene; V was cut back by 5 bases and J by 8 bases. The CDR3 length is 15 residues. Germline CDR1 and CDR2: MNHEY and SMNVEV (reference sequence). The DNA for the CDR3 is TGTGCCAGCAGTATCTTGGGACAGGGGGGAGAAAAACTGTTTTTT. Translating gives CASSILGQGGEKLFF.

This clonotype was counted at least ten times. The chain uses TRBV11-2 and TRBJ1-3; D remains ambiguous. The CDR3 runs 14 residues. V dropped 2 bases and J dropped 2 bases, with 7 bases sitting between them. CDR1 and CDR2 from the germline V gene are SGHAT and FQNNGV. The CDR3 spells CASSLTRAGNTIYF. The CDR3, as DNA: TGTGCCAGCAGCTTAACGAGGGCTGGAAACACCATATATTTT.

The table lists this clonotype with many counts. CDR3 DNA sequence: TGTGCCAGCAGCTTGGCTATATACGAGCAGTACTTC. As protein: CASSLAIYEQYF. The chain recombines TRBV11-2 with TRBJ2-7; D uncertain. CDR1 and CDR2 (germline): SGHAT, FQNNGV. Trimming stripped 3 bases from V and 4 bases from J, with 7 bases between. CDR3 length: 12 residues.

This clonotype was counted many times. In nucleotides, the CDR3 is TGTGCCAGCAGCTTCGGTTTAGCCCCAGATACGCAGTATTTT. Encoded protein: CASSFGLAPDTQYF. The chain combines TRBV11-2 with TRBJ2-3, with D uncertain. V gave up 3 bases and J gave up 4 bases, with 11 bases separating them. The CDR3 has 14 amino acids. The germline V gene encodes CDR1 SGHAT and CDR2 FQNNGV.

The chain employs TRBV4-1 and TRBJ2-7; D unresolved. The V and J ends lost 1 base and 5 bases respectively, with 15 bases between them. The CDR3 has 15 residues. Per the germline V gene, CDR1 is MGHRA and CDR2 is YSYEKL. The CDR3 is CASSQGYGTPNEQYF. The CDR3 region has the DNA TGCGCCAGCAGCCAAGGTTACGGTACTCCCAACGAGCAGTACTTC.

Ten or more counts support this clonotype. V usage is TRBV3-1 and J usage is TRBJ1-3, with D unclear. Trimming stripped 0 bases from V and 5 bases from J, with 5 bases between. Germline-derived CDR1 and CDR2 are LGHDT and YNNKEL (reference sequence). The CDR3 runs 13 residues. The CDR3 sequence: CASSQDRRNTIYF. CDR3 nucleotides: TGTGCCAGCAGCCAAGATCGGCGAAACACCATATATTTT. The whole variable domain, filled in from reference TRBV3-1 and TRBJ1-3, reads DTAVSQTPKYLVTQMGNDKSIKCEQNLGHDTMYWYKQDSKKFLKIMFSYNNKELIINETVPNRFSPKSPDKAHLNLHINSLELGDSAVYFCASSQDRRNTIYFGEGSWLTVV.

This clonotype was recorded many times. This chain joins TRBV20-1 and TRBJ1-2; 9 bases line up with TRBD1. The CDR3 has 14 residues. Germline V CDR1 and CDR2: DFQATT, SNEGSKA (reference sequence). V dropped 0 bases and J dropped 6; count of bases not matched to a gene: 5. CDR3 region: CSARDRDRVHGYTF. The DNA for the CDR3 is TGCAGTGCTAGAGATCGGGACAGGGTCCATGGCTACACCTTC.

This clonotype has ten or more counts. The chain combines TRBV6-1 with TRBJ1-5; a weak D match, TRBD1 (5 bases). Germline lookup yields CDR1 MNHNS and CDR2 SASEGT. V was cut by 6 bases and J by 7 bases, with 13 bases left in between. The CDR3 has 13 amino acids. The CDR3 DNA reads TGTGCCAGCAGCTACACGCCAGGGCAGCCCCAGCATTTT. Its translation: CASSYTPGQPQHF.

The table lists this clonotype with many counts. The rearrangement uses TRBV2 and TRBJ2-5, with 10 positions matching TRBD1. In germline, CDR1 is SNHLY, CDR2 FYNNEI. V trimming: 7 bases; J trimming: 5 bases; junction bases outside the gene matches: 10. CDR3 length equals 15 residues. CDR3 nucleotides: TGTGCCAGCACCCGGGACAGGGGTTTCGGGGAGACCCAGTACTTC. Protein: CASTRDRGFGETQYF.

This clonotype was detected many times. V and J are TRBV12-3 or TRBV12-4 and TRBJ2-3, with D perhaps given as TRBD1 or TRBD2 (6 bases each). The V end lost 4 bases, the J end lost 0 bases, and 14 bases lay between the germline ends. The CDR3 loop spans 16 amino acids. The CDR3, as DNA: TGTGCCAGCAGTTCCTACGAAGGGGGGAGCACAGATACGCAGTATTTT. It encodes CASSSYEGGSTDTQYF.

The chain links TRBV25-1 to TRBJ1-3; 10 bases match TRBD1. This CDR3 has 15 amino acids. The V gene end was trimmed by 6 bases and the J gene end by 4 bases; junction bases not matched to a gene: 6. Germline V CDR1 and CDR2: MGHDK, SYGVNS. The CDR3 nucleotides are TGTGCCAGCAGGACAGGGGGCGCGGTGGGAAACACCATATATTTT. Protein product: CASRTGGAVGNTIYF.